This T cell receptor beta chain originates from a study of blood T cell repertoires in COVID-19. Study-wide context: Acute-phase and convalescent COVID-19 samples originated in the United States, Italy and Spain. The cDNA or gDNA used as material had been derived from T cells, B-cell-depleted T cells, or PBMCs.

This clone was observed once. The V gene lost 7 bases and the J gene lost 6 bases, with 9 bases spanning the gap. CDR1 is DFQATT, CDR2 SNEGSKA, per germline (reference sequence). This CDR3 has 10 residues. The protocol was immunoSEQ multiplex PCR, while the TCRdb copy is restricted to in-frame clones and leaves out a portion. The table records some 370,000 clones, 83% of them present only once. Participants were aged about 18 to 95 years, lived in around 22 US areas, and enrolled virtually. What the recovered Cohort 3 donors had was two negative PCRs, clearance, or symptom resolution. The source material was PBMCs or T cells enriched from blood (not recorded which). The gene calls are TRBV20-1 and TRBJ1-2; unclear D gene. The clonotype was recovered from a woman aged 50 to 60 who had recovered from COVID-19. CDR3 region: CSVQANGYTF. The CDR3 DNA reads as TGCAGTGTCCAGGCAAATGGCTACACCTTC.